Listed here are 27 T cell receptor beta chains from one sample, sequenced in a study of blood T cells in healthy people across ages. Through a sample-barcoded 5' primer and a J-beta primer mix, a second PCR was run for roughly 7 to 12 cycles. TCRdb reprocessed the 5' RACE reads via MiXCR and lists one record per CDR3 protein. The data hold fewer than 1 million distinct CDR3 sequences, with around 42% observed a single time. The sample taken for sequencing was blood. The receptors originated from a man in his fifties or sixties in good health.

The rearrangement joins TRBV9 to TRBJ2-6; D not certain. Germline-derived CDR1 and CDR2 are SGDLS and YYNGEE. The CDR3 is 13 residues long. Trimming left V 2 bases short and J 11 bases short, with 11 bases between. The CDR3 bases are TGTGCCAGCAGCGTGAGACCCACCGACGTCCTGACTTTC. As protein: CASSVRPTDVLTF.

This clonotype was seen a handful of times. The chain couples TRBV9 to TRBJ2-3; the match to TRBD2 covers 7 bases. Germline lookup yields CDR1 SGDLS and CDR2 YYNGEE. J gave up 0 bases and V 5 bases, and 6 bases lay outside the gene matches. CDR3 size: 15 residues. The CDR3 bases are TGTGCCAGCAGTCCAAGCGGGGTCAGCACAGATACGCAGTATTTT. It yields the protein CASSPSGVSTDTQYF.

The chain uses TRBV7-2 and TRBJ2-5; no firm D call. The CDR3 length is 14 residues. V lost 5 bases and J 1 base, leaving 11 bases between the germline ends. Germline lookup yields CDR1 SGHTA and CDR2 FQGNSA. The CDR3: CASSPHITQETQYF. DNA of the CDR3: TGTGCCAGCAGCCCCCACATAACCCAAGAGACCCAGTACTTC.

This clonotype was seen more than once but under ten times. This chain uses TRBV28 with TRBJ2-5, with TRBD2 identical over 8 bases. J lost 5 bases, V lost 7 bases, and 6 bases had no gene match. CDR1 is MDHEN, CDR2 SYDVKM, per germline. This CDR3 comprises 13 residues. For the CDR3, the DNA is TGTGCCAGCACCCCGGGAGGGGTTGAGACCCAGTACTTC. Its translation: CASTPGGVETQYF.

This chain joins TRBV7-2 and TRBJ2-3; 9 bases line up with TRBD2. Germline V lookup: CDR1 SGHTA, CDR2 FQGNSA. Trimming took 5 bases from V and 2 from J; bases not matched to a gene: 5. This CDR3 contains 15 residues. The CDR3 is CASSPLAGNTDTQYF. For the CDR3, the DNA is TGTGCCAGCAGCCCACTAGCGGGTAACACAGATACGCAGTATTTT. The full variable domain, rest sourced from reference TRBV7-2 and TRBJ2-3, is GAGVSQSPSNKVTEKGKDVELRCDPISGHTALYWYRQSLGQGLEFLIYFQGNSAPDKSGLPSDRFSAERTGGSVSTLTIQRTQQEDSAVYLCASSPLAGNTDTQYFGPGTRLTVL.

The chain couples TRBV20-1 to TRBJ2-5; D is undetermined. CDR1 is DFQATT and CDR2 is SNEGSKA in the germline V gene (reference sequence). The CDR3 sequence is 16 residues long. V lost 5 bases and J 11 bases, leaving 30 bases between the germline ends. CDR3 nucleotides: TGCAGTGCTGCTCTGATCCCTTCCTATGGCTACAATGAGCAGTACTTC. Encoded protein: CSAALIPSYGYNEQYF.

The V and J genes are TRBV6-6 and TRBJ2-2; D gene unclear. Trimming removed 7 bases at V and 0 bases at J, with 15 bases between. The germline V gene encodes CDR1 MNHNY and CDR2 SVGAGI (reference sequence). This CDR3 has 16 amino acids. The CDR3 DNA follows: TGTGCCAGCAATAAGCAACTCGCTACGAACACCGGGGAGCTGTTTTTT. Its protein product is CASNKQLATNTGELFF.

The chain joins TRBV7-9 to TRBJ1-1; no clear D gene. The CDR3 length is 14 residues. The ends were cut back, 5 bases at V and 0 bases at J, with 10 bases in the middle. Per germline, CDR1 SEHNR and CDR2 FQNEAQ (reference sequence). The CDR3 sequence: CASSTLWVNTEAFF. As DNA, the CDR3 is TGTGCCAGCAGCACCCTTTGGGTGAACACTGAAGCTTTCTTT. The variable domain in full, with the rest retrieved from reference TRBV7-9 and TRBJ1-1, is DTGVSQNPRHKITKRGQNVTFRCDPISEHNRLYWYRQTLGQGPEFLTYFQNEAQLEKSRLLSDRFSAERPKGSFSTLEIQRTEQGDSAMYLCASSTLWVNTEAFFGQGTRLTVV.

CDR3 amino acids: CASSRGGHGYNYGYTF. CDR3 nucleotide sequence: TGTGCCAGCAGCCGGGGAGGCCACGGGTATAACTATGGCTACACCTTC. The genes are TRBV14 and TRBJ1-2; D is unclear. Trimming took 4 bases from V and 1 from J, leaving 16 bases between them. Per germline, CDR1 SGHDN and CDR2 FVKESK. The CDR3 is made up of 16 amino acids.

This clonotype has more than one count but fewer than ten. This chain uses TRBV6-5 with TRBJ1-3; 9 nucleotides match TRBD1. Per the germline V gene, CDR1 is MNHEY and CDR2 is SVGAGI. The CDR3 totals 17 residues. V lost 0 bases and J lost 6; bases outside the gene matches: 9. The CDR3 here is CASSYSSGTGRVNTIYF. As DNA, the CDR3 is TGTGCCAGCAGTTACTCGTCCGGGACAGGGAGAGTAAACACCATATATTTT.

Only one count was recorded for this clonotype. DNA for the CDR3: TGTGCCAGCAGTTACATCCCGGGACAGGGGTCGGAGACCCAGTACTTC. Protein sequence: CASSYIPGQGSETQYF. The chain joins TRBV6-5 to TRBJ2-7, with TRBD1 identical over 10 bases. The J call is in doubt because the DNA end fits TRBJ2-5 better. This CDR3 contains 16 residues. Looked up from germline, CDR1 is MNHEY and CDR2 is SVGAGI.

The chain is built from TRBV11-2 and TRBJ2-1, with 16 bases aligning to TRBD2. Trimming removed 5 bases from V and 10 bases from J; junction bases left unmatched: 8. This CDR3 region has 16 residues. Germline CDR1 reads SGHAT; CDR2 reads FQNNGV. Written as DNA, the CDR3 is TGTGCCAGCAGCCAAGGGACTAGCGGGGGGGCTGGGGAGCAGTTCTTC. Its protein is CASSQGTSGGAGEQFF.

This clonotype has only a few counts. The gene calls are TRBV10-3 and TRBJ2-7; tentatively, D is TRBD1 or TRBD2 (5 bases each). The CDR3 is 15 residues long. Trimming took off 2 bases at V and 0 bases at J, with 11 bases between the two ends. Germline CDR1 is ENHRY and CDR2 is SYGVKD. The CDR3 coding sequence is TGTGCCATCAGTGAGGGGACGGGCTACTCCTACGAGCAGTACTTC. Its protein product is CAISEGTGYSYEQYF.

The chain links TRBV12-3 or TRBV12-4 to TRBJ2-1; D gene unclear. The CDR3 has 12 amino acids. V shed 3 bases and J shed 7 bases, with 7 bases lying between them. The CDR3 bases are TGTGCCAGCAGTTTCGAGGAAAATGAGCAGTTCTTC. Translation: CASSFEENEQFF.

The CDR3: CASSLEGRERYF. CDR3 nucleotides: TGTGCCAGCAGCTTAGAGGGGCGGGAGCGGTACTTC. The V gene is TRBV7-2, the J gene TRBJ2-5, with 7 bases aligning to TRBD2. The CDR3 sequence is 12 residues long. J lost 13 bases, V lost 1 base, and 6 bases had no gene match. Germline assignment: CDR1 SGHTA and CDR2 FQGNSA.

The CDR3 sequence: CAWTRGWDSPLHF. In DNA, the CDR3 is TGTGCCTGGACCCGGGGGTGGGATTCACCCCTCCACTTT. The chain has TRBV30 and TRBJ1-6, with a tentative D call TRBD1 (5 bases). Germline CDR1 GTSNPN, CDR2 SVGIG (reference sequence). V shed 4 bases and J shed 8 bases, with 12 bases lying between them. This CDR3 contains 13 residues.

This chain uses TRBV20-1 with TRBJ2-4; 7 bases map to TRBD1. CDR3 length: 15 amino acids. Germline V CDR1 and CDR2: DFQATT, SNEGSKA (reference sequence). V lost 1 base, J lost 7 bases, and 10 bases stayed unmatched. Here the CDR3 DNA reads TGCAGTGCTAGAGCCGCCGGGACAGCAACTAACATTCAGTACTTC. Amino acids: CSARAAGTATNIQYF.

The chain employs TRBV4-3 and TRBJ2-1; D is unresolved. CDR1 is LGHNA and CDR2 is YSLEER in the germline V gene. This CDR3 has 19 amino acids. Trimming shortened V by 0 bases and J by 9 bases, and 27 bases separated the two germline ends. CDR3 sequence reads: CASSQDATEVVSFSFEQFF. CDR3 sequence (DNA): TGCGCCAGCAGCCAAGATGCTACCGAAGTAGTATCGTTTTCGTTTGAGCAGTTCTTC.

This rearrangement joins TRBV20-1 to TRBJ1-2, with D maybe TRBD1 (6 bases). V lost 3 bases to trimming and J lost 6 bases, with 8 bases between them. CDR1 is DFQATT and CDR2 is SNEGSKA in the germline V gene (reference sequence). The CDR3 has 11 residues. CDR3 sequence: CSARGGHGYTF. The CDR3 DNA is TGCAGTGCTAGGGGGGGGCATGGCTACACCTTC.

The J gene is TRBJ2-4, the V gene TRBV10-3; no definite D call. The germline V and J ends were trimmed by 3 bases and 0 bases, with 6 bases remaining between them. The CDR3 length is 14 residues. Germline-derived CDR1 and CDR2 are ENHRY and SYGVKD. CDR3 bases: TGTGCCATCAGTGACAGATTAGCCAAAAACATTCAGTACTTC. Residues: CAISDRLAKNIQYF.

Only a few counts were recorded for this clonotype. The V gene is TRBV4-3, the J gene TRBJ2-1, with D possibly matching TRBD1 (7 bases). With 3 bases removed from V and 0 bases from J, the gap between germline ends came to 9 bases. The germline V gene has CDR1 LGHNA and CDR2 YSLEER. This CDR3 region has 15 residues. The CDR3 loop is CASSHQGGSYNEQFF. CDR3 DNA: TGCGCCAGCAGCCATCAGGGGGGCTCCTACAATGAGCAGTTCTTC.

The genes are TRBV7-2 and TRBJ2-2; D tentatively reads TRBD1 or TRBD2 (5 bases each). This CDR3 has 16 amino acids. V gave up 1 base and J gave up 0 bases, with 9 bases separating them. Germline CDR1 and CDR2: SGHTA and FQGNSA. CDR3 sequence reads: CASSLGGTPNTGELFF. CDR3 DNA: TGTGCCAGCAGCTTAGGAGGGACCCCGAACACCGGGGAGCTGTTTTTT.

This rearrangement joins TRBV7-3 to TRBJ1-1; TRBD1 agrees at 7 bases. Germline V CDR1 and CDR2: SGHTA, FQGTGA. V shed 5 bases and J 4 bases; nucleotides not matched to a gene: 10. The length of the CDR3 is 15 residues. CDR3 in amino acids: CASSPKRTGPTEAFF. As DNA, the CDR3 is TGTGCCAGCAGCCCAAAACGGACAGGCCCCACTGAAGCTTTCTTT.

This sequence joins TRBV7-3 and TRBJ2-5, with D tentatively TRBD2 (6 bases). The V gene lost 1 base and the J gene lost 1 base, with 13 bases spanning the gap. Germline-derived CDR1 and CDR2 are SGHTA and FQGTGA. The CDR3 is 16 residues long. CDR3 bases: TGTGCCAGCAGCTTAATTGGGGGGTCGGGCCAAGAGACCCAGTACTTC. It specifies CASSLIGGSGQETQYF. The full variable domain, in which reference TRBV7-3 and TRBJ2-5 provide the parts outside the CDR3, is GAGVSQTPSNKVTEKGKYVELRCDPISGHTALYWYRQSLGQGPEFLIYFQGTGAADDSGLPNDRFFAVRPEGSVSTLKIQRTERGDSAVYLCASSLIGGSGQETQYFGPGTRLLVL.

This clonotype came up many times. The genes are TRBV24-1 and TRBJ2-1; tentatively, D is TRBD1 (6 bases). V lost 3 bases and J 9 bases, leaving 14 bases between the germline ends. CDR1 and CDR2 (germline): KGHDR, SFDVKD. The CDR3 extends over 14 amino acids. The CDR3 DNA is TGTGCCACCAGTGATACGGGCTACAGGGTTGAGCAGTTCTTC. This sequence encodes CATSDTGYRVEQFF.

This clonotype was detected a few times. The rearrangement joins TRBV20-1 to TRBJ2-7; 12 bases align to TRBD1. The last part of the DNA fits TRBJ2-5 better; the J call may be wrong. The CDR3 spans 15 residues. The germline V gene has CDR1 DFQATT and CDR2 SNEGSKA (reference sequence). In nucleotides, the CDR3 is TGCAGTGCTAGAGATCCGGGACAGGGGGCCGAGACCCAGTACTTC. It specifies CSARDPGQGAETQYF.

The CDR3 DNA sequence: TGTGCCACCAGCAGAACACGGACAGGGGGGAATTACGAGCAGTACTTC. This gives the protein CATSRTRTGGNYEQYF. The chain is built from TRBV15 and TRBJ2-7; 10 positions agree with TRBD1. This CDR3 contains 16 residues. In germline, CDR1 is LNHNV, CDR2 YYDKDF (reference sequence). With 2 bases clipped from V and 4 bases from J, the junction kept 8 bases outside the gene matches.